Detailed here is one T cell receptor beta chain. Its antigen is unidentified. A sample-barcoded 5' primer and a J-beta primer mix were used in a second PCR of about 7 to 12 cycles. TCRdb processed the 5' RACE reads anew with MiXCR; each CDR3 protein has one entry. The sample records around 800,000 distinct CDR3 sequences, around 45% being singletons. The CDR3 totals 13 residues. Germline V gene data show CDR1 as SGHTA and CDR2 as FQGNSA. The V gene end was trimmed by 7 bases and the J gene end by 5 bases; junction bases not matched to a gene: 6. The data were obtained in a study of blood T cells in healthy people across ages. Looking at the study overall: Per every two T cells, about one barcoded beta molecule was captured by template switching. Study outcomes and limitations: Fewer expanded clones and more diversity marked long-lived versus aged donors.

This chain links TRBV7-2 with TRBJ1-2; the match to TRBD1 covers 8 bases. The sequenced sample consisted of blood. The TCR comes from a man aged 60-69 years in good health. The CDR3 sequence: CASNQGQGYGYTF. The CDR3 bases are TGTGCCAGCAACCAAGGACAGGGTTATGGCTACACCTTC.